This T cell receptor (beta chain) was obtained from a study of blood T cell repertoires in COVID-19. This CDR3 contains 15 residues. CDR1 SGDLS and CDR2 YYNGEE come from the germline V gene. Unmatched junction bases numbered 3, after V lost 0 bases and J lost 1 base. Clones were read by immunoSEQ multiplex PCR, and TCRdb kept only the in-frame ones, dropping some. The sample has 150,000 to 200,000 clones; around nine tenths are singletons. Sequenced input: PBMCs or T cells enriched from blood (not recorded which). The receptor was derived from a woman in her forties or fifties who had recovered from COVID-19. The rearrangement links TRBV9 to TRBJ1-1; 7 bases agree with TRBD1. CDR3 in amino acids: CASSVGQGENTEAFF. The CDR3 nucleotides are TGTGCCAGCAGCGTAGGACAGGGAGAGAACACTGAAGCTTTCTTT. Full variable domain (outside the CDR3, taken from reference TRBV9 and TRBJ1-1): DSGVTQTPKHLITATGQRVTLRCSPRSGDLSVYWYQQSLDQGLQFLIQYYNGEERAKGNILERFSAQQFPDLHSELNLSSLELGDSALYFCASSVGQGENTEAFFGQGTRLTVV.